Listed here are 5 T cell receptor beta chains from one sample, sequenced in a study of blood T cells in healthy people across ages. Together with a sample-barcoded 5' primer, a J-beta primer mix was included in a second PCR lasting 7 to 11 cycles. Each CDR3 protein is one row after TCRdb ran MiXCR on the 5' RACE reads. Among hundreds of thousands of distinct CDR3 sequences listed, around 50% were seen once. Sequences were obtained from blood. These receptors came from a woman aged 80 or older in good health.

The sample holds a few counts of this clonotype. This sequence joins TRBV7-9 and TRBJ1-5, with D perhaps TRBD1 (5 bases). The length of the CDR3 is 18 residues. Between the trimmed V and J ends, which lost 4 bases and 0 bases, there was a span of 19 bases. CDR1 is SEHNR and CDR2 is FQNEAQ in the germline V gene (reference sequence). The CDR3, as DNA: TGTGCCAGCAGCTCGACGGGACTGATAAGCTATAGCAATCAGCCCCAGCATTTT. It codes for CASSSTGLISYSNQPQHF.

In the case of this clonotype: A much bigger clone sits one base away, suggesting this may be a read error. This sequence joins TRBV12-3 or TRBV12-4 and TRBJ2-3; TRBD1 is a possible D gene (6 bases). V was cut by 6 bases and J by 6 bases, with 10 bases left in between. This CDR3 is 12 amino acids long. The CDR3 protein is CASRPRGDTQYF. CDR3 coding DNA: TGTGCCAGCAGGCCTAGGGGGGATACGCAGTATTTT.

The chain links TRBV6-6 to TRBJ2-5; D perhaps matches TRBD2 (5 bases). Between the trimmed V and J ends, which lost 7 bases and 0 bases, there was a span of 12 bases. Per the germline V gene, CDR1 is MNHNY and CDR2 is SVGAGI (reference sequence). This CDR3 region has 14 residues. The DNA of the CDR3 is TGTGCCAGCATTAAAGGACTGAACCAAGAGACCCAGTACTTC. Its protein is CASIKGLNQETQYF.

This clonotype was detected ten times or more. The rearrangement uses TRBV6-6 and TRBJ2-7; D remains unclear. This CDR3 has 15 residues. Between the trimmed V and J ends, which lost 5 bases and 0 bases, there was a span of 14 bases. The germline gives CDR1 MNHNY, CDR2 SVGAGI (reference sequence). CDR3 sequence: CASSTGRSRSYEQYF. DNA for the CDR3: TGTGCCAGCAGTACCGGTCGGTCTCGCTCCTACGAGCAGTACTTC.

This chain joins TRBV29-1 and TRBJ1-2; no reliable D call. The CDR3 has 11 residues. The V end was cut by 8 bases, the J end by 5 bases, with 12 bases between. Germline values: CDR1 SQVTM, CDR2 ANQGSEA. In DNA form, the CDR3 reads TGCAGCTCGACTTATTTGTATGGCTACACCTTC. Translation gives CSSTYLYGYTF.